This is a list of T cell receptor beta chains from one sample in a study of shared clonotypes between healthy human individuals. Using immunoSEQ multiplex PCR, the repertoire was profiled, and TCRdb retains in-frame clones only, with some absent. The sample lists approximately 2.5 million clones; around nine tenths were seen once. Sequencing was performed on naive CD4+ T cells sorted from blood. The origin of the receptors is a man between 18 and 35 years old in good health. The CDR3 runs from the conserved cysteine through the conserved F or W. The D gene is left open where the match is weak. Size values are once, few and many counts, or a class for expanded clones, and some rows have none.

CDR3 protein | CDR3 DNA | V gene | D gene | J gene | clone size
CASTLAGLTREQYF | TGTGCCAGCACACTAGCGGGGCTCACCCGCGAGCAGTACTTC | TRBV6-5 | TRBD2 | TRBJ2-7 | NA
CASSSQAVGQGANTEAFF | TGTGCCAGCAGCTCACAGGCGGTCGGTCAGGGGGCGAACACTGAAGCTTTCTTT | TRBV7-9 | TRBD1 | TRBJ1-1 | NA
CASSGDRAGQPQHF | TGTGCCAGCAGTGGGGACAGGGCAGGCCAGCCCCAGCATTTT | TRBV6-1 | TRBD1 | TRBJ1-5 | NA
CASSLRDGRTDTQYF | TGTGCCAGCAGTCTCCGGGACGGACGCACAGATACGCAGTATTTT | TRBV14 | NA | TRBJ2-3 | NA
CASSPGTGKGTQYF | TGCGCCAGCAGCCCCGGGACGGGCAAGGGTACGCAGTATTTT | TRBV5-1 | NA | TRBJ2-3 | NA
CASSRGVDGSNTGELFF | TGTGCCAGCAGCAGGGGGGTGGACGGATCGAACACCGGGGAGCTGTTTTTT | TRBV2 | NA | TRBJ2-2 | NA
CAWSVQFGNTIYF | TGTGCCTGGAGTGTACAATTTGGAAACACCATATATTTT | TRBV30 | NA | TRBJ1-3 | once
CASSLTGEGEKLFF | TGTGCCAGCAGTCTCACAGGGGAAGGTGAAAAACTGTTTTTT | TRBV6-5 | TRBD1 | TRBJ1-4 | NA
CSVEGPQGTEAFF | TGCAGCGTTGAGGGGCCCCAGGGCACTGAAGCTTTCTTT | TRBV29-1 | NA | TRBJ1-1 | NA
CAISEEGRENQPQHF | TGTGCCATCAGTGAGGAGGGAAGGGAAAATCAGCCCCAGCATTTT | TRBV10-3 | NA | TRBJ1-5 | NA
CASSNFGQGAGFGNQPQHF | TGTGCCAGTAGTAATTTCGGACAGGGGGCTGGTTTTGGCAATCAGCCCCAGCATTTT | TRBV19 | TRBD1 | TRBJ1-5 | NA
CASSPPGLISGANVLTF | TGTGCCAGCTCACCACCGGGACTGATCTCTGGGGCCAACGTCCTGACTTTC | TRBV18 | NA | TRBJ2-6 | NA
CASSSTRQGTDTQYF | TGTGCCAGCAGCTCTACCCGACAGGGCACAGATACGCAGTATTTT | TRBV5-4 | NA | TRBJ2-3 | NA
CASSIGGAGDQPQHF | TGTGCCAGTAGTATAGGAGGGGCGGGGGACCAGCCCCAGCATTTT | TRBV19 | NA | TRBJ1-5 | NA
CASSPRRQGASGSTGELFF | TGTGCCAGCAGCCCCCGCCGACAGGGTGCGAGCGGGAGTACCGGGGAGCTGTTTTTT | TRBV7-9 | NA | TRBJ2-2 | NA
CASSYSPDGQETQYF | TGTGCCAGCAGTTACTCTCCCGACGGTCAAGAGACCCAGTACTTC | TRBV6-5 | NA | TRBJ2-5 | once
CASSKVPNTEAFF | TGTGCCAGCAGTAAGGTACCGAACACTGAAGCTTTCTTT | TRBV6-1 | NA | TRBJ1-1 | once
CAISDQTPSSYNEQFF | TGTGCCATCAGTGACCAGACACCGAGCTCCTACAATGAGCAGTTCTTC | TRBV10-3 | NA | TRBJ2-1 | NA
CASSGRGLLTTEAFF | TGTGCCAGCAGCGGAAGGGGACTTCTTACCACTGAAGCTTTCTTT | TRBV7-6 | NA | TRBJ1-1 | NA
CASSHGTSGTYEQYF | TGTGCCAGCAGCCACGGAACTAGCGGGACCTACGAGCAGTACTTC | TRBV6-5 | TRBD2 | TRBJ2-7 | NA
CASSPPGQINYGYTF | TGTGCCAGCTCACCCCCGGGACAGATTAACTATGGCTACACCTTC | TRBV18 | TRBD1 | TRBJ1-2 | NA
CASSIVPTGAGEQFF | TGTGCCAGTAGTATAGTCCCGACAGGGGCCGGTGAGCAGTTCTTC | TRBV19 | TRBD1 | TRBJ2-1 | NA
CASSIQGADTQYF | TGTGCCAGCAGCATACAGGGGGCAGATACGCAGTATTTT | TRBV7-2 | TRBD1 | TRBJ2-3 | NA
CASSLRSRANYGYTF | TGTGCCAGCAGCTTAAGGTCTAGAGCTAACTATGGCTACACCTTC | TRBV11-2 | NA | TRBJ1-2 | once
CASSPGQPRSEQYF | TGTGCCAGTAGTCCGGGACAGCCCCGGAGCGAGCAGTACTTC | TRBV19 | TRBD1 | TRBJ2-7 | NA
CASGSGGTYEQYF | TGCGCCAGCGGGAGCGGGGGAACGTACGAGCAGTACTTC | TRBV5-1 | TRBD2 | TRBJ2-7 | NA
CASTRFVDRDYEQYF | TGTGCCAGCACCAGGTTTGTGGACAGAGACTACGAGCAGTACTTC | TRBV6-1 | NA | TRBJ2-7 | NA
CASSLGPAEQYF | TGCGCCAGCAGCCTCGGCCCCGCCGAGCAGTACTTC | TRBV5-1 | NA | TRBJ2-7 | NA
CASSPPEGYQKGYTF | TGTGCCAGCAGCCCCCCGGAGGGATATCAGAAGGGCTACACCTTC | TRBV5-4 | NA | TRBJ1-2 | NA
CASSFLTGNEKLFF | TGTGCCAGCAGCTTTTTGACAGGTAATGAAAAACTGTTTTTT | TRBV5-4 | NA | TRBJ1-4 | NA
CASSFLRAGSNQPQHF | TGTGCCAGTAGTTTCCTCCGAGCAGGTAGCAATCAGCCCCAGCATTTT | TRBV19 | NA | TRBJ1-5 | once
CASSDMRQPQHF | TGTGCCAGCAGCGATATGAGGCAGCCCCAGCATTTT | TRBV6-1 | NA | TRBJ1-5 | few
CASSGLTGELFF | TGCGCCAGCAGTGGGCTGACCGGGGAGCTGTTTTTT | TRBV10-2 | NA | TRBJ2-2 | NA
CASRSIPYSDTEAFF | TGTGCCAGTAGATCAATCCCATATAGTGACACTGAAGCTTTCTTT | TRBV19 | NA | TRBJ1-1 | NA
CASSLNRGKEKLFF | TGCGCCAGCAGCTTGAACAGAGGAAAGGAAAAACTGTTTTTT | TRBV5-1 | NA | TRBJ1-4 | NA
CAWKISSGNTIYF | TGTGCCTGGAAGATCAGCTCTGGAAACACCATATATTTT | TRBV30 | NA | TRBJ1-3 | NA
CASSQTGDTEAFF | TGCGCCAGCAGCCAGACGGGGGACACTGAAGCTTTCTTT | TRBV5-1 | NA | TRBJ1-1 | once
CASSRDSTNYGYTF | TGTGCCAGCAGCAGGGACAGTACTAACTATGGCTACACCTTC | TRBV28 | TRBD1 | TRBJ1-2 | NA